This T cell receptor beta chain is from a study of cytomegalovirus exposure and HLA in healthy donors. This CDR3 spans 15 amino acids. V dropped 5 bases and J dropped 5; count of bases not matched to a gene: 11. The V gene's germline CDR1 is SGHAT and CDR2 FQDESV (reference sequence). With regard to this clone: Its specificity is not known.

Overall study results and limits: TCR beta sequences reportedly predicted most subjects' HLA-A and HLA-B alleles accurately. No immune exposure information besides CMV serostatus was available.

The PCR used 60 Vbeta and 13 Jbeta primers. Repertoires were generated with immunoSEQ multiplex PCR, while TCRdb's copy carries only in-frame clones and drops some. Among 160,000 or so clones listed, 75% to 90% were seen once. This TCR came from a man aged 25-45 years in good health and CMV-seronegative. Sequenced sample: PBMCs. The J gene is TRBJ1-2, the V gene TRBV11-1; 7 nucleotides line up with TRBD1. The chain's CDR3 is CASSASQGQSYGYTF. The CDR3 DNA sequence: TGTGCCAGCAGCGCCAGCCAGGGACAGAGTTATGGCTACACCTTC.